This T cell receptor beta chain was sequenced in a study of CD8 T cells in Susac syndrome (dated by TCRdb to between 2018 and 2021). With regard to the full study: Whether CD8+ T cell activation and differentiation in Susac syndrome was antigen driven was tested using repertoire sequencing.

Concerning this clonotype itself: The specificity of this receptor is unknown. The record has no base qualities; no much larger clone is one base away.

General conclusions and limits of the study: The study acknowledged that relatively few individuals were included in the TCR sequencing and HLA analysis.

The CDR3 numbers 17 residues from cysteine through phenylalanine. This entry keeps only the CDR3 DNA: 51 bases, framed from base 1. V ends up 6 bases short and J 2 bases short, with an unmatched junction base count of 10. Looking up the germline V gene (reference sequence) yields CDR1 DFQATT and CDR2 SNEGSKA. RNA was extracted with the RNeasy kit and about 0.45 to 1 ug was reverse transcribed using random hexamers. The immunoSEQ multiplex PCR assay, which covers 54 Vbeta and 13 Jbeta segments, was used to amplify TCR beta CDR3 regions. PCR amplification bias was corrected by using a synthetic template baseline for primer optimization and computational correction. The source study handled its data this way. Only productive sequences were kept, with reads annotated to V, D and J genes according to IMGT and analyzed in immunoSEQ Analyzer. Clonality was calculated as one minus the Shannon entropy normalized by log2 of the number of productive unique sequences. For each patient and control, public and private clones were evaluated among the 100 most prevalent clones. Susac-specific clones were defined as absent from healthy and MS cohorts, around 980 published viral clones and other ImmuneACCESS disease sequences. TCRdb took the public reads, trimmed them with fastp at Q25, ran MiXCR for clone calling and kept in-frame beta chains. Rows are combined by CDR3 protein, so each entry shows the most common genes and DNA. The V and J calls here are based on TCRdb, not the publication. The sample yields 300,000 to 350,000 distinct CDR3 sequences; 92% were counted once. Roughly 0.059% of the sample is in the top ten clones.

High-throughput TCR beta sequencing profiled peripheral blood CD8+ and CD4+ T cells from healthy donors, Susac syndrome patients and multiple sclerosis patients. Treatment-naive patients with stable or active relapsing-remitting disease fulfilling revised McDonald criteria were used as multiple sclerosis controls. CD8+ TEMRA cells were enriched by FACS, while bulk CD8+ and CD4+ T cells were purified by magnetic negative isolation. Blood was collected in EDTA tubes and processed within 24 hours, with PBMCs isolated through density gradient centrifugation. PBMCs intended for TCR sequencing were cryopreserved in liquid nitrogen and thawed later in a water bath at 37 degrees C. Purity of sorted or isolated CD4+, CD8+ and CD8+ TEMRA cells was at least 90%.

The chain couples TRBV20-1 to TRBJ2-6, with TRBD2 identical over 10 junction bases. The sample taken for sequencing was CD4+ T cells from PBMCs. The TCR sequence derives from a human donor with multiple sclerosis. The bases read TGCAGTGCCAACAGCGGGGGGGCGCGGGCTGGGGCCAACGTCCTGACTTTC. This translates into CSANSGGARAGANVLTF.